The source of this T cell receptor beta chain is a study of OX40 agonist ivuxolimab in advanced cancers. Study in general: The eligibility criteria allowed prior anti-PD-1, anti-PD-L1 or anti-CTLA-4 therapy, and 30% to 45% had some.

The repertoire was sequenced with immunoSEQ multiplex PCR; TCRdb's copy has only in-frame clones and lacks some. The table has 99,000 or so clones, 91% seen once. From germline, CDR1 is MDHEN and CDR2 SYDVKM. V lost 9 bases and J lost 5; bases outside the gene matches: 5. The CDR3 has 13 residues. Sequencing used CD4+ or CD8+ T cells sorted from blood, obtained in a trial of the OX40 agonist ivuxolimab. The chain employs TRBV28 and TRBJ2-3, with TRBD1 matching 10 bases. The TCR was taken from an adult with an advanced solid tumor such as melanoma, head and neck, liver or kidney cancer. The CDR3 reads CASRQGALDTQYF. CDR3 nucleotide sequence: TGTGCCAGTAGACAGGGGGCCCTAGATACGCAGTATTTT.